The 15 T cell receptor beta chains listed next were all sequenced from one sample in a study of T cells in Graves' hyperthyroidism and ophthalmopathy. RNA transcripts provided the source from which TCR beta CDR3 regions were amplified. A first-round RT-PCR of the TCR CDR3 used the HTBI primer set. TCRdb redid the calling of the multiplex PCR reads with MiXCR, one entry per CDR3 protein. The sample contains approximately 420,000 distinct CDR3 sequences, around 15% of which appear only once. The specimen sequenced was blood. These receptors were taken from a woman aged 18-35 years with Graves' hyperthyroidism.

This clonotype was detected ten times or more. This sequence joins TRBV19 and TRBJ2-2; D gene uncertain. Germline CDR1 LNHDA, CDR2 SQIVND (reference sequence). The CDR3 is 15 residues long. Trimming cost V 6 bases and J 1 base, with 12 bases left between them. CDR3 bases: TGTGCCAGTAGGGGGATAGGCAAGAACACCGGGGAGCTGTTTTTT. Protein sequence: CASRGIGKNTGELFF. Drawing the rest from reference TRBV19 and TRBJ2-2, the complete variable domain is DGGITQSPKYLFRKEGQNVTLSCEQNLNHDAMYWYRQDPGQGLRLIYYSQIVNDFQKGDIAEGYSVSREKKESFPLTVTSAQKNPTAFYLCASRGIGKNTGELFFGEGSRLTVL.

There are a few counts of this clonotype. The chain joins TRBV20-1 to TRBJ2-1; D is uncertain. The CDR3 has 12 amino acids. Germline-derived CDR1 and CDR2 are DFQATT and SNEGSKA (reference sequence). The CDR3: CTTEIPSNEQFF. In nucleotides, the CDR3 is TGCACGACCGAAATTCCCAGCAATGAGCAGTTCTTC.

This clonotype has more than one count but fewer than ten. V and J are TRBV29-1 and TRBJ2-2; the D is unclear. Per germline, CDR1 SQVTM and CDR2 ANQGSEA. V shed 6 bases and J shed 6 bases, with 17 bases lying between them. CDR3 length: 14 amino acids. The CDR3 region has the DNA TGCAGCGTCCAAAAGGCAAGGAGCCCCGGGGAGCTGTTTTTT. This gives the protein CSVQKARSPGELFF.

This clonotype was seen at least ten times. V gene TRBV7-9 combines with J gene TRBJ2-1; TRBD2 might be the D (5 bases). The CDR3 loop spans 16 amino acids. V was clipped by 5 bases and J by 1 base, with 15 bases between them. The V gene's germline CDR1 is SEHNR and CDR2 FQNEAQ (reference sequence). The CDR3 nucleotides are TGTGCCAGCAGCCAACCGGACGGGATATCCTACAATGAGCAGTTCTTC. It translates to CASSQPDGISYNEQFF.

CDR3 DNA: TGCAGTGCTAGAGGGACAGATAGCAATCAGCCCCAGCATTTT. This codes for CSARGTDSNQPQHF. This chain joins TRBV20-1 and TRBJ1-5, with D perhaps matching TRBD1 (6 bases). This CDR3 contains 14 residues. Germline values: CDR1 DFQATT, CDR2 SNEGSKA (reference sequence). V shed 1 base and J shed 0 bases, with 7 bases lying between them.

This clonotype has at least ten counts. V usage is TRBV5-1 and J usage is TRBJ2-1; D remains ambiguous. There are 12 residues in the CDR3. V lost 1 base, J lost 8 bases, and 7 bases lay in between. Germline V gives CDR1 SGHRS, CDR2 YFSETQ. Here the CDR3 DNA reads TGCGCCAGCAGCTTGATGGGTTATGAGCAGTTCTTC. Protein: CASSLMGYEQFF.

This clonotype was recorded a few times. The chain uses TRBV25-1 and TRBJ1-4; no reliable D call. Per the germline V gene, CDR1 is MGHDK and CDR2 is SYGVNS. The germline V and J ends were trimmed by 2 bases and 4 bases, with 2 bases remaining between them. The CDR3 is 12 residues long. CDR3 DNA: TGTGCCAGCAGTGAACGTAATGAAAAACTGTTTTTT. Protein product: CASSERNEKLFF. The full variable domain, its missing parts supplied by reference TRBV25-1 and TRBJ1-4, is EADIYQTPRYLVIGTGKKITLECSQTMGHDKMYWYQQDPGMELHLIHYSYGVNSTEKGDLSSESTVSRIRTEHFPLTLESARPSHTSQYLCASSERNEKLFFGSGTQLSVL.

This clonotype was detected many times. The J gene is TRBJ1-4, the V gene TRBV2; 11 bases agree with TRBD1. This CDR3 region has 15 residues. J was trimmed by 0 bases and V by 6 bases; bases with no gene match: 0. Per the germline V gene, CDR1 is SNHLY and CDR2 is FYNNEI. CDR3 loop: CASRGQGATNEKLFF. The DNA of the CDR3 is TGTGCCAGCAGGGGACAGGGGGCAACTAATGAAAAACTGTTTTTT.

This clonotype was recorded at least ten times. The CDR3 bases are TGTGCCAGCTCACCACCTAGCGGGAGGCAATACGAGCAGTACTTC. Protein: CASSPPSGRQYEQYF. The chain combines TRBV18 with TRBJ2-7, with TRBD2 identical over 10 bases. The CDR3 loop spans 15 amino acids. V shed 0 bases, J shed 4 bases, and the junction held 3 bases outside the gene matches. Germline loops: CDR1 KGHSH, CDR2 LQKENI.

This clonotype was seen many times. The rearrangement uses TRBV9 and TRBJ2-1; TRBD1 aligns across 8 bases. The CDR3 sequence is 15 residues long. CDR1 SGDLS and CDR2 YYNGEE come from the germline V gene. The junction had 3 bases not matched to a gene; V was cut back by 0 bases and J by 4 bases. The DNA for the CDR3 is TGTGCCAGCAGCGTAGGGCGACAGGGGTACAATGAGCAGTTCTTC. It codes for CASSVGRQGYNEQFF.

This chain links TRBV20-1 with TRBJ1-2; TRBD1 matches at 7 bases. The CDR3 has 12 amino acids. The V and J ends lost 3 bases and 5 bases, in that order; junction bases with no gene match: 3. Germline loops: CDR1 DFQATT, CDR2 SNEGSKA (reference sequence). CDR3 residues: CSASSTGYGYTF. The CDR3 region has the DNA TGCAGTGCTAGCTCGACAGGGTATGGCTACACCTTC.

The rearrangement joins TRBV20-1 to TRBJ2-7, with 7 bases aligning to TRBD1. The germline gives CDR1 DFQATT, CDR2 SNEGSKA (reference sequence). The J segment lost 3 bases and the V segment lost 6 bases, leaving 14 bases of the junction unmatched. The CDR3 is 15 amino acids. Here the CDR3 reads CSAFSFGTADYEQYF. The CDR3 DNA reads as TGCAGTGCCTTCAGCTTCGGGACAGCTGACTACGAGCAGTACTTC.

This clonotype was seen at least ten times. The rearrangement links TRBV20-1 to TRBJ2-7; 8 bases map to TRBD2. V was clipped by 3 bases and J by 0 bases; unmatched bases: 7. CDR3 length: 15 amino acids. The germline CDR1 and CDR2 sequences are DFQATT and SNEGSKA (reference sequence). The CDR3 sequence: CSASPLAVSSYEQYF. CDR3 in DNA: TGCAGTGCTAGCCCACTAGCGGTAAGCTCCTACGAGCAGTACTTC.

V is TRBV27 and J is TRBJ1-6; 7 bases are shared with TRBD1. Looked up from germline, CDR1 is MNHEY and CDR2 is SMNVEV (reference sequence). CDR3 length: 15 residues. V dropped 3 bases and J dropped 3; count of bases not matched to a gene: 2. CDR3 amino acids: CASSLGTVYNSPLHF. CDR3 coding DNA: TGTGCCAGCAGTTTGGGGACAGTCTATAATTCACCCCTCCACTTT.

This clonotype was observed at least ten times. The chain links TRBV11-2 to TRBJ1-4; D remains ambiguous. This CDR3 region has 14 residues. The germline V gene encodes CDR1 SGHAT and CDR2 FQNNGV. The V end lost 5 bases, the J end lost 7 bases, and 14 bases lay between the germline ends. The CDR3 DNA sequence: TGTGCCAGCAGCGCCGACGACTGGGGTGAAAAACTGTTTTTT. It translates to CASSADDWGEKLFF.